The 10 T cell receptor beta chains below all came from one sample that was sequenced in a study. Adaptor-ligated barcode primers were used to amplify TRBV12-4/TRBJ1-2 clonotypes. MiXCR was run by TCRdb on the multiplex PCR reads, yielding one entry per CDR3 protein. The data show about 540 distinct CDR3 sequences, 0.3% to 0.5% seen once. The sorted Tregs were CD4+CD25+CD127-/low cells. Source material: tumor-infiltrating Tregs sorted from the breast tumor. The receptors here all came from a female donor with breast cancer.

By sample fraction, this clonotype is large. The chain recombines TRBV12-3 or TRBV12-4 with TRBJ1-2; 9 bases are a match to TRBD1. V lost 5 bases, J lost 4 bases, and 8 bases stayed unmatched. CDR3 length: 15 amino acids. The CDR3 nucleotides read TGTGCCAGCAGTCTCGACCGGGACAGGGCCTATGGCTACACCTTC. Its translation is CASSLDRDRAYGYTF.

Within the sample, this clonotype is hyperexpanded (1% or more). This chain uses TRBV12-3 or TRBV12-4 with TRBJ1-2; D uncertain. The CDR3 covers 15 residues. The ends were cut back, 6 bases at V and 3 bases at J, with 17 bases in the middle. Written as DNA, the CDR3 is TGTGCCAGCAGACCCACGGACTCTCCCTACTATGGCTACACCTTC. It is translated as CASRPTDSPYYGYTF.

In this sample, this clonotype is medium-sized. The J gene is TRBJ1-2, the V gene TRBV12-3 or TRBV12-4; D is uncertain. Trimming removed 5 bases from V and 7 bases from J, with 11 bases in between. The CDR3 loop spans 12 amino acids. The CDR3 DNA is TGTGCCAGCAGTCCGAGCCCAGTTGGCTACACCTTC. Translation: CASSPSPVGYTF.

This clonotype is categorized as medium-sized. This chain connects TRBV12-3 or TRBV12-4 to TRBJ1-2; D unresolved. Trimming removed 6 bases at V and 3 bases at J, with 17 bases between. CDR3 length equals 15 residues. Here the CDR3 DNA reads TGTGCCAGCAGCCATACCGACAAAAGATACTATGGCTACACCTTC. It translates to CASSHTDKRYYGYTF.

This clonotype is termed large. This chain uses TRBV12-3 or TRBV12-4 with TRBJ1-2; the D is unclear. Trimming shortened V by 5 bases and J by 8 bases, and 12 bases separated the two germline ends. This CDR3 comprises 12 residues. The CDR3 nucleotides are TGTGCCAGCAGTAAACGGTCCTGGGGCTACACCTTC. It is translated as CASSKRSWGYTF.

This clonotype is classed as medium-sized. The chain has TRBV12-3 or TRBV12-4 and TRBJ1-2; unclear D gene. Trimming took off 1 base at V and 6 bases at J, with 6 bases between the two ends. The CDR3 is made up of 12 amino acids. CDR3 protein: CASSLVPDGYTF. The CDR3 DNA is TGTGCCAGCAGTTTAGTGCCTGATGGCTACACCTTC.

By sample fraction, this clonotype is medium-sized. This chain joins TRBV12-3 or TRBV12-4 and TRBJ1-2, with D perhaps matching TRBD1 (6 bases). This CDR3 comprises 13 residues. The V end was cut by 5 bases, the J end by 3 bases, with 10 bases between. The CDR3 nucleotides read TGTGCCAGCAGTGCACAGGGCCACTATGGCTACACCTTC. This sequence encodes CASSAQGHYGYTF.

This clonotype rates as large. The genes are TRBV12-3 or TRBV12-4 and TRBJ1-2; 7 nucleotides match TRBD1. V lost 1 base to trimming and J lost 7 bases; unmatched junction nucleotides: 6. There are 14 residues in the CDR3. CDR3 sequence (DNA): TGTGCCAGCAGTTTAGATGGACAGGTCGGTGGCTACACCTTC. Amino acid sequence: CASSLDGQVGGYTF.

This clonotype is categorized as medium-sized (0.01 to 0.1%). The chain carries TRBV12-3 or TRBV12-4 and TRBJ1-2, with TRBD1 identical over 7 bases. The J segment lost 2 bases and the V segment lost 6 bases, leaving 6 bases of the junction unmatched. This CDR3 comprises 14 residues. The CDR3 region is CASSPTGQNYGYTF. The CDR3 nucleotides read TGTGCCAGCAGCCCAACGGGACAGAACTATGGCTACACCTTC.

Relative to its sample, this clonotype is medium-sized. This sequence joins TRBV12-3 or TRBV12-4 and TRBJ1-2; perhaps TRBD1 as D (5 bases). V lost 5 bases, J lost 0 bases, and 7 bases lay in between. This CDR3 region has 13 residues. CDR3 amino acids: CASSPDTNYGYTF. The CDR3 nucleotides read TGTGCCAGCAGTCCGGACACTAACTATGGCTACACCTTC.